This passage covers 30 T cell receptor beta chains from one sample sequenced in a study of CD8+CD57+ T cells in acquired aplastic anemia. The template for TCR beta VDJ and CDR3 sequence profiling was genomic DNA. TCRdb recomputed calls from the reads with MiXCR, one row per CDR3 protein. The data show 100,000 to 150,000 distinct CDR3 sequences, about 48% seen once. Sequencing was performed on sorted CD4+, CD8+, or CD8+CD57+ T cells (not recorded which) from PBMCs. The receptors originated from a human donor in good health, serving as a control.

This clonotype was found once. Relative to the germline gene, one junction end is altered; a read error may explain this. The V gene is TRBV20-1, the J gene TRBJ2-3; D may be TRBD1 or TRBD2 (5 bases each). This CDR3 comprises 15 residues. Germline V CDR1 and CDR2: DFQATT, SNEGSKA (reference sequence). The CDR3 DNA reads TGCAGTGCTAGAGATCCGAGGGGTAGGGGAGATCCGCAGTATTTT. Translation gives CSARDPRGRGDPQYF.

The chain links TRBV7-8 to TRBJ2-2; D is possibly TRBD2 (6 bases). Trimming pared 4 bases from V and 1 base from J, leaving 13 bases between. Germline CDR1 and CDR2: SGHVS and FQNEAQ. This CDR3 region has 16 residues. This CDR3 reads CASSSSGFLNTGELFF. CDR3 DNA sequence: TGTGCCAGCAGCTCAAGCGGGTTTTTGAACACCGGGGAGCTGTTTTTT. Full variable domain (outside the CDR3, taken from reference TRBV7-8 and TRBJ2-2): GAGVSQSPRYKVAKRGQDVALRCDPISGHVSLFWYQQALGQGPEFLTYFQNEAQLDKSGLPSDRFFAERPEGSVSTLKIQRTQQEDSAVYLCASSSSGFLNTGELFFGEGSRLTVL.

This clonotype has more than one count but fewer than ten. The chain links TRBV11-3 to TRBJ1-3; tentatively, D is TRBD1 (6 bases). CDR1 SGHNT and CDR2 YENEEA come from the germline V gene. CDR3 length: 16 amino acids. Trimming pared 6 bases from V and 0 bases from J, leaving 15 bases between. CDR3 DNA: TGTGCCAGCAGGGCGATGCAGGGGCTCTCTGGAAACACCATATATTTT. This gives the protein CASRAMQGLSGNTIYF.

The CDR3 loop is CATSRGQGFTEAFF. The CDR3 DNA sequence: TGTGCCACCAGCAGAGGACAGGGATTCACTGAAGCTTTCTTT. The J gene is TRBJ1-1, the V gene TRBV15, with 7 bases lining up with TRBD1. The CDR3 extends over 14 amino acids. V shed 1 base, J shed 4 bases, and the junction held 3 bases outside the gene matches. CDR1 LNHNV and CDR2 YYDKDF come from the germline V gene (reference sequence). Looking up the rest from reference TRBV15 and TRBJ1-1 gives the full variable domain: DAMVIQNPRYQVTQFGKPVTLSCSQTLNHNVMYWYQQKSSQAPKLLFHYYDKDFNNEADTPDNFQSRRPNTSFCFLDIRSPGLGDTAMYLCATSRGQGFTEAFFGQGTRLTVV.

Many counts were recorded for this clonotype. This chain connects TRBV20-1 to TRBJ2-7; 7 nucleotides align to TRBD2. The CDR3 has 16 residues. Germline CDR1 DFQATT, CDR2 SNEGSKA (reference sequence). J lost 3 bases, V lost 6 bases, and 17 bases had no gene match. The CDR3 loop reads CSAFKFWGGMGYEQYF. Here the CDR3 DNA reads TGCAGTGCCTTTAAATTTTGGGGGGGGATGGGCTACGAGCAGTACTTC.

The chain has TRBV20-1 and TRBJ2-7; 8 positions match TRBD2. The germline CDR1 and CDR2 sequences are DFQATT and SNEGSKA (reference sequence). Trimming removed 3 bases from V and 0 bases from J; junction bases left unmatched: 4. The CDR3 is 14 residues long. CDR3 sequence (DNA): TGCAGTGCTAGTAAGCGGGGGCACTCCTACGAGCAGTACTTC. Translated, it gives CSASKRGHSYEQYF.

In this sample, this clonotype turned up many times. CDR3 DNA sequence: TGTGCCAGCAGCCTCGATGGGCCCACCACTGAAGCTTTCTTT. This codes for CASSLDGPTTEAFF. The genes are TRBV12-3 or TRBV12-4 and TRBJ1-1; D gene unclear. V shed 6 bases and J shed 4 bases, with 15 bases lying between them. This CDR3 has 14 amino acids.

The chain uses TRBV10-1 and TRBJ2-7; D perhaps matches TRBD1 (5 bases). CDR1 is WNHNN and CDR2 is SYGVQD in the germline V gene (reference sequence). The CDR3 is made up of 15 amino acids. V lost 6 bases and J 4 bases, leaving 19 bases between the germline ends. CDR3: CASSQDYGRVYEQYF. The CDR3 DNA reads TGCGCCAGCAGCCAAGATTATGGCAGGGTGTACGAGCAGTACTTC.

This clonotype was picked up a small number of times. The V and J genes are TRBV10-3 and TRBJ1-5, with 7 bases aligning to TRBD1. Germline CDR1 and CDR2: ENHRY and SYGVKD. CDR3 length: 18 amino acids. V lost 6 bases and J lost 3; bases outside the gene matches: 17. The CDR3 DNA reads as TGTGCCATCAGCTTGGAGGCGTTTGGCGGACAGGTCAATCAGCCCCAGCATTTT. Amino acids: CAISLEAFGGQVNQPQHF.

This clonotype was counted at least ten times. The chain couples TRBV18 to TRBJ1-2; D is perhaps TRBD1 (5 bases). With 1 base removed from V and 0 bases from J, the gap between germline ends came to 18 bases. Germline V lookup: CDR1 KGHSH, CDR2 LQKENI. The CDR3 length is 18 residues. The CDR3 DNA sequence: TGTGCCAGCTCACCACGTGTGACAGCCGTTCTAGCTAACTATGGCTACACCTTC. It encodes CASSPRVTAVLANYGYTF.

There are many counts of this clonotype. This chain uses TRBV5-1 with TRBJ1-2; no reliable D call. Germline V gene lookup returns CDR1 SGHRS and CDR2 YFSETQ. CDR3 size: 14 residues. V was shortened by 0 bases and J by 8 bases, with 14 bases between the two germline ends. In nucleotides, the CDR3 is TGCGCCAGCAGCTTGGGAGGTGGAGCAGAGGGCTACACCTTC. Its protein is CASSLGGGAEGYTF.

The chain links TRBV20-1 to TRBJ1-2; D gene ambiguous. The CDR3 consists of 14 residues. Germline V CDR1 and CDR2: DFQATT, SNEGSKA (reference sequence). The V and J ends lost 2 bases and 6 bases respectively, with 16 bases between them. This CDR3 reads CSARNSGSFHGYTF. The CDR3 DNA follows: TGCAGTGCTAGAAATTCGGGCAGTTTCCATGGCTACACCTTC.

This CDR3 reads CASSGTGEQYF. As DNA, the CDR3 is TGTGCCAGCAGTGGGACAGGCGAGCAGTACTTC. The V call is TRBV7-8, the J call TRBJ2-7; TRBD1 matches at 8 bases. Germline CDR1 SGHVS, CDR2 FQNEAQ. V shed 6 bases, J shed 6 bases, and the junction held 1 base outside the gene matches. The CDR3 contains 11 residues.

V usage is TRBV27 and J usage is TRBJ1-2; a possible D gene is TRBD1 (5 bases). Germline V gene sequence: CDR1 MNHEY, CDR2 SMNVEV (reference sequence). There are 13 residues in the CDR3. V lost 0 bases and J 8 bases, leaving 10 bases between the germline ends. CDR3 loop: CASSLSREEGYTF. The DNA of the CDR3 is TGTGCCAGCAGTTTATCCAGGGAAGAGGGCTACACCTTC.

The chain combines TRBV20-1 with TRBJ1-2, with D unclear. CDR1 is DFQATT, CDR2 SNEGSKA, per germline (reference sequence). This CDR3 has 14 residues. Deletions cut 0 bases from V and 1 base from J, with 9 bases between. CDR3 nucleotide sequence: TGCAGTGCTAGAGATCTAGGGCTTAACTATGGCTACACCTTC. Protein: CSARDLGLNYGYTF.

The rearrangement links TRBV13 to TRBJ2-7, with 7 bases matching TRBD2. Germline lookup yields CDR1 PRHDT and CDR2 FYEKMQ (reference sequence). The CDR3 totals 14 residues. The J segment lost 4 bases and the V segment lost 5 bases, leaving 8 bases of the junction unmatched. The CDR3 loop is CASSPSTSPYEQYF. The CDR3 region has the DNA TGTGCCAGCAGCCCTTCGACTAGCCCTTACGAGCAGTACTTC.

V usage is TRBV15 and J usage is TRBJ2-7; 9 positions agree with TRBD1. The V and J ends lost 2 bases and 0 bases, in that order; junction bases with no gene match: 8. CDR1 and CDR2 (germline): LNHNV, YYDKDF (reference sequence). The CDR3 extends over 17 amino acids. In DNA form, the CDR3 reads TGTGCCACCAGCAGACCCTCCGGGACAGGGAACTCCTACGAGCAGTACTTC. Protein product: CATSRPSGTGNSYEQYF.

This clonotype was seen just once. The chain links TRBV6-1 to TRBJ2-5, with D tentatively TRBD1 or TRBD2 (6 bases each). Trimming cost V 6 bases and J 4 bases, with 24 bases left between them. The CDR3 length is 17 residues. Germline CDR1 is MNHNS and CDR2 is SASEGT. Here the CDR3 DNA reads TGTGCCAGCAGCGACCCCCAGGGGAGGCCTGTAGGAGAGACCCAGTACTTC. Amino acids: CASSDPQGRPVGETQYF.

The J gene is TRBJ2-3, the V gene TRBV11-1, with 10 bases aligning to TRBD1. The CDR3 is made up of 15 amino acids. Germline V lookup: CDR1 SGHAT, CDR2 FQDESV (reference sequence). V was pared by 1 base and J by 4 bases, with 2 bases of the junction left unmatched. The CDR3 nucleotides are TGTGCCAGCAGCTTAGGGACAGGGGGGGCAGATACGCAGTATTTT. This sequence encodes CASSLGTGGADTQYF.

The chain is built from TRBV2 and TRBJ2-1, with D perhaps matching TRBD2 (5 bases). Germline lookup yields CDR1 SNHLY and CDR2 FYNNEI. V shed 0 bases and J shed 16 bases, with 13 bases lying between them. The CDR3 covers 12 residues. CDR3 nucleotide sequence: TGTGCCAGCAGTGAAGCCGGAGGACCCCCTTTCTTC. Translated, it gives CASSEAGGPPFF.

The chain carries TRBV15 and TRBJ2-7; D is perhaps TRBD2 (6 bases). The germline gives CDR1 LNHNV, CDR2 YYDKDF (reference sequence). The V end was cut by 5 bases, the J end by 0 bases, with 20 bases between. The CDR3 has 17 amino acids. CDR3 sequence (DNA): TGTGCCACCAGCCAGGGAACGAGCGGGCCAAGCTCCTACGAGCAGTACTTC. It translates to CATSQGTSGPSSYEQYF.

J is TRBJ2-7 and V is TRBV15; 8 bases agree with TRBD1. Germline loops: CDR1 LNHNV, CDR2 YYDKDF (reference sequence). The CDR3 sequence is 15 residues long. The ends lost 4 bases at V and 2 bases at J; junction bases unmatched: 7. DNA for the CDR3: TGTGCCACCAGCAACCCCGGGACAGGAACCTACGAGCAGTACTTC. Translation: CATSNPGTGTYEQYF.

At least ten counts were recorded for this clonotype. The chain combines TRBV15 with TRBJ1-5, with D unclear. V was pared by 5 bases and J by 1 base, with 12 bases between. The CDR3 has 15 residues. Germline-derived CDR1 and CDR2 are LNHNV and YYDKDF (reference sequence). The CDR3 protein is CATSLVLTSNQPQHF. The DNA for the CDR3 is TGTGCCACCAGCCTAGTACTGACGAGCAATCAGCCCCAGCATTTT.

Concerning this clonotype itself: A single base separates this from a much larger clone, so it may be a read error. The rearrangement links TRBV11-2 to TRBJ2-1; no clear D gene. CDR3 length: 16 amino acids. CDR1 is SGHAT, CDR2 FQNNGV, per germline. CDR3 in DNA: TGTGCCAGCAGCTTCGGTGAAACCGAGGTAGGCAATGAGCAGTCCTTC. Its protein is CASSFGETEVGNEQSF. Full variable domain (missing parts from reference TRBV11-2 and TRBJ2-1): EAGVAQSPRYKIIEKRQSVAFWCNPISGHATLYWYQQILGQGPKLLIQFQNNGVVDDSQLPKDRFSAERLKGVDSTLKIQPAKLEDSAVYLCASSFGETEVGNEQSFGPGTRLTVL.

This clonotype was counted ten times or more. The V gene is TRBV28, the J gene TRBJ1-1; D gene ambiguous. Germline V lookup: CDR1 MDHEN, CDR2 SYDVKM. The V end was cut by 10 bases, the J end by 1 base, with 10 bases between. This CDR3 has 12 residues. The CDR3 protein is CATLPTNTEAFF. DNA for the CDR3: TGTGCCACTCTGCCCACGAACACTGAAGCTTTCTTT.

Many counts were recorded for this clonotype. This chain connects TRBV6-2 or TRBV6-3 to TRBJ2-7, with D perhaps matching TRBD2 (6 bases). The CDR3 is 13 residues long. V lost 2 bases and J 6 bases, leaving 11 bases between the germline ends. Germline V gives CDR1 MNHEY, CDR2 SVGEGT. This CDR3 reads CASSYGTPAEQYF. For the CDR3, the DNA is TGTGCCAGCAGTTACGGGACTCCGGCCGAGCAGTACTTC.

This chain uses TRBV6-1 with TRBJ1-3; possible D gene TRBD1, 5 bases. The CDR3 loop spans 16 amino acids. Trimming stripped 3 bases from V and 0 bases from J, with 12 bases between. Germline CDR1 is MNHNS and CDR2 is SASEGT. CDR3 protein: CASSEHRISSGNTIYF. The CDR3 bases are TGTGCCAGCAGTGAGCACAGGATCAGCTCTGGAAACACCATATATTTT.

There are many counts of this clonotype. V usage is TRBV5-6 and J usage is TRBJ1-6; tentative D call: TRBD1 (5 bases). Germline CDR1 SGHDT, CDR2 YYEEEE. The CDR3 has 16 residues. V shed 4 bases and J shed 8 bases, with 19 bases lying between them. CDR3 sequence (DNA): TGTGCCAGCAGCCCCTCTGGGGACCGCAGTCATTCACCCCTCCACTTT. The encoded protein is CASSPSGDRSHSPLHF.

This chain links TRBV2 with TRBJ1-1, with D possibly being TRBD1 (6 bases). Germline values: CDR1 SNHLY, CDR2 FYNNEI. The CDR3 runs to 13 residues. The V end was cut by 7 bases, the J end by 1 base, with 10 bases between. The CDR3 protein is CASTWTENTEAFF. The CDR3 DNA sequence: TGTGCCAGCACTTGGACAGAGAACACTGAAGCTTTCTTT.

This chain links TRBV14 with TRBJ2-5; TRBD2 aligns across 8 bases. Germline assignment: CDR1 SGHDN and CDR2 FVKESK. V was pared by 5 bases and J by 5 bases, with 7 bases of the junction left unmatched. CDR3 length: 14 residues. The CDR3 DNA follows: TGTGCCAGCAGCTCCGGCGGGGGGCCGGAGACCCAGTACTTC. Translation gives CASSSGGGPETQYF.